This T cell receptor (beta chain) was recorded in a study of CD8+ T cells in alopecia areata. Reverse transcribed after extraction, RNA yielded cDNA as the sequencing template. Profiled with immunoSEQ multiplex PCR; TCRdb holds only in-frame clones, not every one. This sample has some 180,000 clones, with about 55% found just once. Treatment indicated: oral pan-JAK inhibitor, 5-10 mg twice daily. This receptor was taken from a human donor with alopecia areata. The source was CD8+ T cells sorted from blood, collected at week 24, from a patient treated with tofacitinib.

CDR3 nucleotide sequence: TGTGCCTGGAGTCATCGACCCCTGGGCACTGAAGCTTTCTTT. This translates into CAWSHRPLGTEAFF. The rearrangement links TRBV30 to TRBJ1-1; no clear D. With 2 bases removed from V and 4 bases from J, the gap between germline ends came to 14 bases. The CDR3 covers 14 residues. CDR1 and CDR2 from the germline V gene are GTSNPN and SVGIG (reference sequence).